Following are 25 T cell receptor beta chains from one sample sequenced in a study of human T cells and chemical hapten exposure. MiXCR, applied by TCRdb to the RACE reads, yields one record per CDR3 protein. The data contain around 52,000 distinct CDR3 sequences, roughly a tenth of them singletons. Time point given: patch test 1, 2 weeks after DPC sensitization. The sample's treatment: therapeutic diphenylcyclopropenone sensitization with weekly scalp DPC. The sequencing used whole blood, collected in connection with sensitization to the hapten diphenylcyclopropenone (DPC). The receptors were sampled from a middle-aged woman with alopecia areata. Some clones in this sample may be carry-over from other donors' samples.

The chain links TRBV3-1 to TRBJ1-2; 7 bases fit TRBD1. Germline V lookup: CDR1 LGHDT, CDR2 YNNKEL (reference sequence). The V segment lost 6 bases and the J segment 8 bases; nucleotides outside the gene matches: 12. This CDR3 region has 14 residues. Written as DNA, the CDR3 is TGTGCCAGCAGTGCCGACGACAGGGATTTCGGCTACACCTTC. Its translation: CASSADDRDFGYTF.

This clonotype has ten or more counts. The chain uses TRBV5-8 and TRBJ1-5; D gene uncertain. Germline-derived CDR1 and CDR2 are SGHTS and YDEGEE. There are 12 residues in the CDR3. V was cut by 3 bases and J by 5 bases, with 6 bases left in between. Here the CDR3 reads CASSSYYQPQHF. The CDR3 bases are TGTGCCAGCAGCTCCTATTATCAGCCCCAGCATTTT.

This clonotype was counted many times. J is TRBJ2-3 and V is TRBV7-2, with 8 bases fitting TRBD1. The CDR3 is made up of 17 amino acids. Germline assignment: CDR1 SGHTA and CDR2 FQGNSA. V dropped 5 bases and J dropped 0; count of bases not matched to a gene: 10. This CDR3 reads CASSHGRGPPSTDTQYF. In DNA form, the CDR3 reads TGTGCCAGCAGCCACGGCAGGGGGCCTCCTAGCACAGATACGCAGTATTTT.

At least ten counts were recorded for this clonotype. The V gene is TRBV5-4, the J gene TRBJ2-2; 7 bases fit TRBD1. The CDR3 sequence is 14 residues long. The germline CDR1 and CDR2 sequences are SGHNT and YYREEE (reference sequence). With V trimmed by 8 bases and J by 4 bases, 8 bases remained unmatched. Here the CDR3 reads CASAGTVGTGELFF. CDR3 bases: TGTGCCAGTGCCGGGACAGTGGGCACCGGGGAGCTGTTTTTT.

The chain carries TRBV6-2 or TRBV6-3 and TRBJ1-5; D remains unclear. Germline V CDR1 and CDR2: MNHEY, SVGEGT. CDR3 length equals 13 residues. V was clipped by 5 bases and J by 4 bases, with 9 bases between them. Here the CDR3 reads CASSGSENQPQHF. The CDR3 DNA sequence: TGTGCCAGCAGTGGGAGTGAGAATCAGCCCCAGCATTTT.

On this clonotype: A much more abundant neighbour one base away suggests this may be a read error. The CDR3 nucleotides read TGTGCCTGGAGTAAGGGACAAATTTACGAGCAGTGCTTC. It codes for CAWSKGQIYEQCF. The gene calls are TRBV30 and TRBJ2-7, with TRBD1 as a possible D gene (6 bases). Per the germline V gene, CDR1 is GTSNPN and CDR2 is SVGIG (reference sequence). The CDR3 is made up of 13 amino acids.

The table lists this clonotype with many counts. The V gene is TRBV20-1, the J gene TRBJ2-3, with 7 bases lining up with TRBD1. V trimming: 0 bases; J trimming: 6 bases; junction bases outside the gene matches: 12. Germline V gene sequence: CDR1 DFQATT, CDR2 SNEGSKA (reference sequence). CDR3 length: 16 amino acids. CDR3 in DNA: TGCAGTGCTAGAGACAGGGGGTTGGGCCCCGGGGATACGCAGTATTTT. This translates into CSARDRGLGPGDTQYF.

This clonotype has just a few counts. The chain is built from TRBV9 and TRBJ2-2, with D hard to call. V lost 0 bases, J lost 3 bases, and 6 bases lay in between. The CDR3 has 14 amino acids. CDR1 is SGDLS and CDR2 is YYNGEE in the germline V gene. The DNA of the CDR3 is TGTGCCAGCAGCGTAGTCTCGGACACCGGGGAGCTGTTTTTT. Translated, it gives CASSVVSDTGELFF.

This clonotype was counted at least ten times. J is TRBJ2-7 and V is TRBV6-5, with TRBD1 matching over 9 bases. The CDR3 has 15 residues. Germline V lookup: CDR1 MNHEY, CDR2 SVGAGI. Losses at the gene ends were 0 bases for V and 2 bases for J; bases not matched to a gene: 2. Written as DNA, the CDR3 is TGTGCCAGCAGTTACTCCGGGACAGGGACCTACGAGCAGTACTTC. Its protein is CASSYSGTGTYEQYF.

The table lists this clonotype with many counts. The chain uses TRBV19 and TRBJ1-5; no firm D call. This CDR3 is built from 14 residues. Trimming removed 3 bases at V and 4 bases at J, with 10 bases between. Looked up from germline, CDR1 is LNHDA and CDR2 is SQIVND (reference sequence). DNA of the CDR3: TGTGCCAGTAGTATCTGGGATTTGAATCAGCCCCAGCATTTT. Protein product: CASSIWDLNQPQHF.

This clonotype was detected ten times or more. V usage is TRBV4-1 and J usage is TRBJ2-3; the D is unclear. With 4 bases removed from V and 0 bases from J, the gap between germline ends came to 17 bases. This CDR3 is built from 17 residues. Germline V gives CDR1 MGHRA, CDR2 YSYEKL. This chain's CDR3 is CASSPESYGFSTDTQYF. The CDR3 nucleotides read TGCGCCAGCAGCCCCGAGTCCTACGGCTTTAGCACAGATACGCAGTATTTT.

Ten or more counts support this clonotype. The chain recombines TRBV6-1 with TRBJ1-1, with 9 bases aligning to TRBD1. Looked up from germline, CDR1 is MNHNS and CDR2 is SASEGT. The junction had 11 bases not matched to a gene; V was cut back by 8 bases and J by 1 base. This CDR3 has 16 residues. CDR3 nucleotides: TGTGCCAGCGGACTAGGGACAGGGTCGGCGAACACTGAAGCTTTCTTT. It translates to CASGLGTGSANTEAFF.

This clonotype was counted only a few times. The rearrangement uses TRBV11-2 and TRBJ2-7, with 8 bases aligning to TRBD1. Trimming at V came to 5 bases and at J to 2 bases, leaving 5 bases not matched to a gene. The V gene's germline CDR1 is SGHAT and CDR2 FQNNGV. The CDR3 is 14 amino acids. The CDR3, as DNA: TGTGCCAGCAGCGACTACAGGGGGGCCTACGAGCAGTACTTC. It codes for CASSDYRGAYEQYF.

This clonotype was picked up a small number of times. The gene calls are TRBV14 and TRBJ2-1; the D gene is possibly TRBD2 (5 bases). Germline V gene lookup returns CDR1 SGHDN and CDR2 FVKESK. This CDR3 has 13 residues. V lost 1 base, J lost 7 bases, and 8 bases lay in between. The chain's CDR3 is CASSQGPGNEQFF. CDR3 in DNA: TGTGCCAGCAGCCAAGGGCCGGGGAATGAGCAGTTCTTC.

This clonotype was counted at least ten times. The chain links TRBV7-2 to TRBJ2-5; TRBD2 matches 15 bases. V was pared by 5 bases and J by 0 bases, with 13 bases of the junction left unmatched. The CDR3 has 20 amino acids. Germline V gene data show CDR1 as SGHTA and CDR2 as FQGNSA. DNA for the CDR3: TGTGCCAGCAGCCCCAGGCCGGGACTAGCGGGGGGCGGGTACCAAGAGACCCAGTACTTC. Encoded protein: CASSPRPGLAGGGYQETQYF.

The chain couples TRBV29-1 to TRBJ2-7; 10 nucleotides line up with TRBD1. CDR1 is SQVTM and CDR2 is ANQGSEA in the germline V gene. This CDR3 contains 12 residues. J lost 3 bases, V lost 7 bases, and 3 bases had no gene match. The CDR3 protein is CSAGDRGYEQYF. CDR3 coding DNA: TGCAGCGCCGGGGACAGGGGCTACGAGCAGTACTTC.

At least ten counts were recorded for this clonotype. V gene TRBV5-6 combines with J gene TRBJ2-3; D remains unclear. In germline, CDR1 is SGHDT, CDR2 YYEEEE. Trimming pared 2 bases from V and 3 bases from J, leaving 7 bases between. CDR3 length: 13 residues. The CDR3 coding sequence is TGTGCCAGCAGCTTCACAGCTACAGATACGCAGTATTTT. Residues: CASSFTATDTQYF. The whole variable domain, remainder taken from reference TRBV5-6 and TRBJ2-3, is DAGVTQSPTHLIKTRGQQVTLRCSPKSGHDTVSWYQQALGQGPQFIFQYYEEEERQRGNFPDRFSGHQFPNYSSELNVNALLLGDSALYLCASSFTATDTQYFGPGTRLTVL.

This clonotype has a count of ten or more. V and J are TRBV28 and TRBJ1-2; tentatively, D is TRBD1 (6 bases). Germline CDR1 reads MDHEN; CDR2 reads SYDVKM. V lost 10 bases, J lost 2 bases, and 14 bases lay in between. The CDR3 is 13 amino acids. The CDR3: CAITTGQNYGYTF. The DNA of the CDR3 is TGTGCCATCACGACAGGACAAAACTATGGCTACACCTTC.

This clonotype was seen at least ten times. The gene calls are TRBV2 and TRBJ2-7; D possibly matches TRBD1 or TRBD2 (6 bases each). V was pared by 2 bases and J by 0 bases, with 20 bases between. The CDR3 length is 18 residues. Germline CDR1 SNHLY, CDR2 FYNNEI. DNA of the CDR3: TGTGCCAGCAGTGAATTTGGGGGCGGGACTCTTTACTCCTACGAGCAGTACTTC. It codes for CASSEFGGGTLYSYEQYF.

This clonotype was picked up many times. The chain has TRBV20-1 and TRBJ2-5, with unresolved D. Germline lookup yields CDR1 DFQATT and CDR2 SNEGSKA (reference sequence). Trimming pared 3 bases from V and 4 bases from J, leaving 6 bases between. CDR3 length: 11 amino acids. DNA of the CDR3: TGCAGTGCTAGTCCCGTAGAGACCCAGTACTTC. It codes for CSASPVETQYF.

The chain carries TRBV12-3 or TRBV12-4 and TRBJ2-3; D is perhaps TRBD1 (5 bases). The V and J ends lost 6 bases and 3 bases respectively, with 13 bases between them. The CDR3 is 14 residues long. The CDR3 loop reads CASRPRVVTDTQYF. The CDR3 bases are TGTGCCAGCAGGCCCAGGGTGGTGACAGATACGCAGTATTTT.

This chain joins TRBV18 and TRBJ1-1; D perhaps matches TRBD1 (5 bases). Germline lookup yields CDR1 KGHSH and CDR2 LQKENI. Trimming stripped 1 base from V and 0 bases from J, with 9 bases between. This CDR3 comprises 15 residues. The DNA of the CDR3 is TGTGCCAGCTCACCACTTAAGGGGCTGAACACTGAAGCTTTCTTT. Amino acids: CASSPLKGLNTEAFF.

This clonotype was seen many times. V and J are TRBV25-1 and TRBJ1-1; tentative D call: TRBD1 (5 bases). CDR3 length: 13 residues. Germline V gives CDR1 MGHDK, CDR2 SYGVNS. With 6 bases removed from V and 4 bases from J, the gap between germline ends came to 12 bases. In DNA form, the CDR3 reads TGTGCCAGCAGAACAGGAGGGTCCACTGAAGCTTTCTTT. It yields the protein CASRTGGSTEAFF.

This clonotype came up many times. The V and J genes are TRBV11-2 and TRBJ2-7, with D possibly matching TRBD2 (5 bases). From germline, CDR1 is SGHAT and CDR2 FQNNGV. CDR3 length equals 15 residues. The V gene lost 5 bases and the J gene lost 0 bases, with 14 bases spanning the gap. The CDR3 loop reads CASSRGPSSSYEQYF. The CDR3 nucleotides read TGTGCCAGCAGCCGAGGGCCTTCGAGCTCCTACGAGCAGTACTTC.

The sample holds a few counts of this clonotype. This sequence joins TRBV3-1 and TRBJ2-2; D remains ambiguous. The germline V gene has CDR1 LGHDT and CDR2 YNNKEL (reference sequence). Trimming removed 5 bases at V and 2 bases at J, with 9 bases between. The CDR3 totals 14 residues. CDR3 sequence (DNA): TGTGCCAGCAGCTTCTGGGGTAACACCGGGGAGCTGTTTTTT. Amino acids: CASSFWGNTGELFF.